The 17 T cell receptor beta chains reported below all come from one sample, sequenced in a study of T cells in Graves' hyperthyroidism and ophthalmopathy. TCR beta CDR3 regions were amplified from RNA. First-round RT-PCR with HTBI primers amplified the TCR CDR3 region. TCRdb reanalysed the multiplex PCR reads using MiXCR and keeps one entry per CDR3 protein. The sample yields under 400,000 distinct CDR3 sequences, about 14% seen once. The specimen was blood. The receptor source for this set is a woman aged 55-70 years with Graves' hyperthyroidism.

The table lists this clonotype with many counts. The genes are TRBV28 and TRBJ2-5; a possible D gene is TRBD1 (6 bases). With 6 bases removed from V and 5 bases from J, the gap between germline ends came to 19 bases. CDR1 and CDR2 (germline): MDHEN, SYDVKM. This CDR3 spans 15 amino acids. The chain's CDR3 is CASRAQGYRGETQYF. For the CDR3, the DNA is TGTGCCAGCAGGGCCCAGGGGTACCGCGGTGAGACCCAGTACTTC.

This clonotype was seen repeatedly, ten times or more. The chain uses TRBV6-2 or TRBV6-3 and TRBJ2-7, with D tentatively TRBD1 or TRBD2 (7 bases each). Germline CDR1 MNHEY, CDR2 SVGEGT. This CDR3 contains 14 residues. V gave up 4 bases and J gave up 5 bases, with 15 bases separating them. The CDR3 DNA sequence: TGTGCCAGCAGTTCACCGACAGGGAGGGACGAGCAGTACTTC. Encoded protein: CASSSPTGRDEQYF.

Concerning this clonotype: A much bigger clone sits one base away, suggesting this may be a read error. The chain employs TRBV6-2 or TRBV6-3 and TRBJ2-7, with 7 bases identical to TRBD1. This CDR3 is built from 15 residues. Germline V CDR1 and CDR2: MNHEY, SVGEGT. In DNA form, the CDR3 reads TGTGCCAGCAATTACAGGTCAGGGGGTACCTACGAGCAGTACTTC. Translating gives CASNYRSGGTYEQYF.

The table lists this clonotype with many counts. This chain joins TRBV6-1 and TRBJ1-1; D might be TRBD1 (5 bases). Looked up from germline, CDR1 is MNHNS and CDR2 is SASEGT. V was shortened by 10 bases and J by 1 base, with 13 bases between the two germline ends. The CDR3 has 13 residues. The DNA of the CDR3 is TGTGCCACGCTCAGGGTCCCGAACACTGAAGCTTTCTTT. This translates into CATLRVPNTEAFF.

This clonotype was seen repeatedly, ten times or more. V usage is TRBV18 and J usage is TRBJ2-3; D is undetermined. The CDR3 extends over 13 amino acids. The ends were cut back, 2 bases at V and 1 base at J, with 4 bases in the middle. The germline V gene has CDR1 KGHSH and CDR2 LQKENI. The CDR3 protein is CASSPWGTDTQYF. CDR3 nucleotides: TGTGCCAGCTCACCATGGGGCACAGATACGCAGTATTTT.

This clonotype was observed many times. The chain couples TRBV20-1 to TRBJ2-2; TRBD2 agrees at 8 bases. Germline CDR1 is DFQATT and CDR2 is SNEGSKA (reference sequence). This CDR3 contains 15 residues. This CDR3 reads CGTTSAVTNTGELFF. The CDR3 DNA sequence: TGCGGTACGACTAGCGCCGTAACGAACACCGGGGAGCTGTTTTTT.

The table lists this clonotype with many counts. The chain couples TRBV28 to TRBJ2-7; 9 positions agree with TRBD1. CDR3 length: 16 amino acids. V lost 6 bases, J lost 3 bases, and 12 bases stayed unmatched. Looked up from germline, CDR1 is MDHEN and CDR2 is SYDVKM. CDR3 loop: CASSPPTGQGNYEQYF. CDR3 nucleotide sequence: TGTGCCAGCAGCCCGCCCACGGGACAGGGTAACTACGAGCAGTACTTC.

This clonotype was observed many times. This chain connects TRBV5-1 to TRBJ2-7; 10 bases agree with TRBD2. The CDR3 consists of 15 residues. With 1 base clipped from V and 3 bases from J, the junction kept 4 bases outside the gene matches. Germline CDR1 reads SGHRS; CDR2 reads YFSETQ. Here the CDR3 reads CASSLWGTSVYEQYF. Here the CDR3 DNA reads TGCGCCAGCAGCTTGTGGGGGACTAGCGTCTACGAGCAGTACTTC.

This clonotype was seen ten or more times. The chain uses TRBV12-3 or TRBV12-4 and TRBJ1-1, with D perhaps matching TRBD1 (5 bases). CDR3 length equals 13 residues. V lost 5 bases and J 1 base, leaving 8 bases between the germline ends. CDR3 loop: CASSPTGNTEAFF. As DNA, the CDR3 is TGTGCCAGCAGTCCTACAGGGAACACTGAAGCTTTCTTT.

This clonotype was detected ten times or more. The CDR3 spells CASSSYSYEQYF. The DNA of the CDR3 is TGTGCCAGCAGTTCGTACTCCTACGAGCAGTACTTC. This chain uses TRBV11-2 with TRBJ2-7; D is undetermined. The CDR3 consists of 12 residues. Deletions cut 6 bases from V and 0 bases from J, with 6 bases between. Germline V gives CDR1 SGHAT, CDR2 FQNNGV.

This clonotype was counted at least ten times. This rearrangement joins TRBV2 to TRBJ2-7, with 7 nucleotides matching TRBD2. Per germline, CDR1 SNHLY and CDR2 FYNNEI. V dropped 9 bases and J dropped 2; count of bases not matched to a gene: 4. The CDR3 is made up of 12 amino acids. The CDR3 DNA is TGTGCCAGTGGTCGGGAGGCCTACGAGCAGTACTTC. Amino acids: CASGREAYEQYF. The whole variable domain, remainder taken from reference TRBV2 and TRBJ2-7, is EPEVTQTPSHQVTQMGQEVILRCVPISNHLYFYWYRQILGQKVEFLVSFYNNEISEKSEIFDDQFSVERPDGSNFTLKIRSTKLEDSAMYFCASGREAYEQYFGPGTRLTVT.

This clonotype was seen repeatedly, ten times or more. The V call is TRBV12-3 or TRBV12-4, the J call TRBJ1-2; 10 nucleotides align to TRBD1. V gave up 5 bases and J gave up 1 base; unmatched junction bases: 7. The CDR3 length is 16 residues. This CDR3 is CASSPGTGEFNYGYTF. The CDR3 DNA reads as TGTGCCAGCAGTCCCGGGACAGGGGAATTTAACTATGGCTACACCTTC.

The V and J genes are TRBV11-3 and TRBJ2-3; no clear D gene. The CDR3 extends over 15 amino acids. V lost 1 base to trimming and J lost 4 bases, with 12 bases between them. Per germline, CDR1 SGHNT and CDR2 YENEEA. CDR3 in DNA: TGTGCCAGCAGCTTAGCGTCGACCGTGCCAGATACGCAGTATTTT. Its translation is CASSLASTVPDTQYF.

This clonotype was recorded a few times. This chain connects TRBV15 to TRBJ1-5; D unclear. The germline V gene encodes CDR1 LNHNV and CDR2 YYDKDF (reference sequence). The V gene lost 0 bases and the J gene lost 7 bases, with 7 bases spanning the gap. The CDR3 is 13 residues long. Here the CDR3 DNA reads TGTGCCACCAGCAGAGATGCTTTCCAGCCCCAGCATTTT. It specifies CATSRDAFQPQHF.

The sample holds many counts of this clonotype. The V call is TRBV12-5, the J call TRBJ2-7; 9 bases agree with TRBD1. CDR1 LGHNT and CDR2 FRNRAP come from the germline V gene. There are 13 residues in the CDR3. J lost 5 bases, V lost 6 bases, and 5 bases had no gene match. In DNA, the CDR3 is TGTGCTAGTGGACCACGGACAGGGGACGAGCAGTACTTC. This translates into CASGPRTGDEQYF.

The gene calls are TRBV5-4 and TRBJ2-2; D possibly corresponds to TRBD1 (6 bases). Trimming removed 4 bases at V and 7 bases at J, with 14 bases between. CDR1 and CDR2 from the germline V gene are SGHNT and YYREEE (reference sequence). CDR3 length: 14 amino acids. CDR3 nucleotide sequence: TGTGCCAGCAGCAGGACAGTCCGTAACGGGGAGCTGTTTTTT. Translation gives CASSRTVRNGELFF.

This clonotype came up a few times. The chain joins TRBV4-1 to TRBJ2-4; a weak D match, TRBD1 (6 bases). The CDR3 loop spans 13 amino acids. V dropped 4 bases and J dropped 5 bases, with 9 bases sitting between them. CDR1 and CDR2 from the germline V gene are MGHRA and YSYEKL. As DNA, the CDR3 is TGCGCCAGCAGCCCCCGGACAGAAAACATTCAGTACTTC. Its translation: CASSPRTENIQYF.